These T cell receptor beta chains were read from a single sample in a study of Graves' ophthalmopathy and Graves' hyperthyroidism. TCRdb analysed the multiplex PCR reads with MiXCR anew, one entry per CDR3 protein. The sample lists some 1.1 million distinct CDR3 sequences, about 38% occurring once. Sequencing was done on a sample of peripheral blood or thyroid tissue (not recorded which). The receptors were sampled from an adult man with Graves' hyperthyroidism. Both conserved end residues are part of each CDR3. A D gene is named only where the DNA matches it firmly. Size values are once, few and many counts, or a class for expanded clones, and some rows have none.

V gene,clone size,J gene,D gene,CDR3 DNA,CDR3 protein
TRBV5-1,many,TRBJ2-7,TRBD1,TGCGCCAGCAGCGGAGGACAGGGGTCGTTGTACGAGCAGTACTTC,CASSGGQGSLYEQYF
TRBV19,many,TRBJ2-6,NA,TGTGCCAGTAGCTTAGACAGGGACTCGGGGGCCAACGTCCTGACTTTC,CASSLDRDSGANVLTF
TRBV7-9,NA,TRBJ2-1,TRBD2,TGTGCCAGCAGTGAACCTAGCGGGGGGGCCATCAATGAGCAGTTCTTC,CASSEPSGGAINEQFF
TRBV6-5,many,TRBJ1-1,NA,TGTGCCAGCAGTACCGGGACCTGGACTGAAGCTTTCTTT,CASSTGTWTEAFF
TRBV2,NA,TRBJ2-7,TRBD1,TGTGTCAGCAGTCCAGGGGGTTACGAGCAGTACTTC,CVSSPGGYEQYF
TRBV24-1,NA,TRBJ1-1,TRBD1,TGTGCCACCAGTGCCTCCTGGGACAGGGCCCAGAACACTGAAGCCTTCTTT,CATSASWDRAQNTEAFF
TRBV25-1,NA,TRBJ2-5,NA,NA,CACSARARTGPIETQYF
TRBV29-1,NA,TRBJ1-5,NA,TGCAGTGCTAGAGTTAAAGGGGTGCCCTGTCAGCCCCAGCATTTT,CSARVKGVPCQPQHF
TRBV27,NA,TRBJ2-7,NA,TGTGCCAGCAGCGACCTTTTTGAGCAGTACTTC,CASSDLFEQYF
TRBV6-6,few,TRBJ1-5,NA,TGTGCCAGCACCCTACGGGGTTCGGCCCAGCATTTT,CASTLRGSAQHF
TRBV5-1,NA,TRBJ1-4,NA,TGCGCCAGCAGCGGGACTAGCGGGAGGACTTCTAATGAAAAACTGTTTTTT,CASSGTSGRTSNEKLFF
TRBV6-1,few,TRBJ2-7,NA,TGTGCCAGCAGTGAATTTGGGACCGAAGGCGAGCAGTACTTC,CASSEFGTEGEQYF
TRBV24-1,many,TRBJ1-5,NA,TGTGCCACCAGTGGAGTGGGAACTCAGCCCCAGCATTTT,CATSGVGTQPQHF
TRBV28,NA,TRBJ1-2,NA,TGTGCCAGCAGATCTATACAGGGCGGAGACTATGGCTACACCTTC,CASRSIQGGDYGYTF
TRBV4-2,few,TRBJ2-7,NA,TGTGCCAGCAGCCAAGAACCAGGCGAACGCTACGAGCAGTACTTC,CASSQEPGERYEQYF
TRBV20-1,NA,TRBJ1-4,NA,TGCAGTGCTAGTTCCGCAACTAATGAAAAACTGTTTTTT,CSASSATNEKLFF